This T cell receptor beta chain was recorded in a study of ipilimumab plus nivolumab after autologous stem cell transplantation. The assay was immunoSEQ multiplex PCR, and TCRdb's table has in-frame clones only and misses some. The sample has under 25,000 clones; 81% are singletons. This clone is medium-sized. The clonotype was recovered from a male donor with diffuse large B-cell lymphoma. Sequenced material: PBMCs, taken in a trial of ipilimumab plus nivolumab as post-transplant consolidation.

In nucleotides, the CDR3 is TGTGCCAGCAGCCAAGGATCACAGGGGTGGGAGACCCAGTACTTC. This gives the protein CASSQGSQGWETQYF. The V and J genes are TRBV14 and TRBJ2-5; 7 bases are a match to TRBD1. Losses at the gene ends were 1 base for V and 5 bases for J; bases not matched to a gene: 7. CDR3 length equals 15 residues. Germline V CDR1 and CDR2: SGHDN, FVKESK.